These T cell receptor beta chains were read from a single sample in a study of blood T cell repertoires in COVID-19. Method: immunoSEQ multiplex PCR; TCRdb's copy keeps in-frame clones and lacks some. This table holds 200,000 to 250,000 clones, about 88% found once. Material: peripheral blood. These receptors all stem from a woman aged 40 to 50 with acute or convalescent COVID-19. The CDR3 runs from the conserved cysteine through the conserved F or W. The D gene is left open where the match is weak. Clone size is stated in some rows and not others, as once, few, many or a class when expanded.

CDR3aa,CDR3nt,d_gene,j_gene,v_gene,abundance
CASHPGTGLNTEAFF,TGCGCCAGCCACCCGGGTACAGGCTTGAACACTGAAGCTTTCTTT,.,TRBJ1-1,TRBV4-1,.
CASSLADTPVATGYETQYF,TGTGCCAGCAGCTTAGCGGATACGCCGGTCGCAACAGGGTATGAGACCCAGTACTTC,.,TRBJ2-5,TRBV7-7,.
CASSEAGGPNNEQFF,TGCGCCAGCAGTGAAGCGGGGGGACCGAACAATGAGCAGTTCTTC,TRBD2,TRBJ2-1,TRBV10-1,.
CASRTGTGNTGELFF,TGTGCCAGCAGGACAGGGACAGGGAACACCGGGGAGCTGTTTTTT,TRBD1,TRBJ2-2,TRBV27,.
CASSQAPGQAYGYTF,TGTGCCAGCAGCCAAGCCCCCGGACAGGCCTATGGCTACACCTTC,TRBD1,TRBJ1-2,TRBV3-1/TRBV3-2,.
CASSETGVYGYTF,TGTGCCAGCAGTGAAACAGGAGTCTATGGCTACACCTTC,.,TRBJ1-2,TRBV6-1,.
CASSQNTEAFF,TGCGCCAGCAGTCAGAACACTGAAGCTTTCTTT,.,TRBJ1-1,TRBV5-1,.
CASSYSSRNEQFF,TGTGCCAGCAGTTACTCCTCTAGAAATGAGCAGTTCTTC,.,TRBJ2-1,TRBV6-5,.
CAISDGGGTEAFF,TGTGCCATCAGTGATGGGGGGGGAACTGAAGCTTTCTTT,.,TRBJ1-1,TRBV10-3,.
CASSYGGRVGEKLFF,TGTGCCAGCAGTTACGGGGGCAGGGTTGGTGAAAAACTGTTTTTT,.,TRBJ1-4,TRBV6-5,.
CASSLVVTEAFF,TGTGCCAGCAGCTTGGTAGTCACTGAAGCTTTCTTT,.,TRBJ1-1,TRBV5-6,.
CASSRTGTGPNQPQHF,TGCGCCAGCAGTCGTACCGGGACAGGGCCTAATCAGCCCCAGCATTTT,TRBD1,TRBJ1-5,TRBV4-1,.
CASSPTGGGTEAFF,TGCGCCAGCAGCCCAACAGGGGGAGGAACTGAAGCTTTCTTT,TRBD1,TRBJ1-1,TRBV4-1,.
CASSQSGNTEAFF,TGTGCCAGCAGCCAATCGGGGAACACTGAAGCTTTCTTT,.,TRBJ1-1,TRBV3-1/TRBV3-2,.
CATIPTGDRVDQPQHF,TGTGCCACCATTCCTACCGGGGACAGGGTAGATCAGCCCCAGCATTTT,TRBD1,TRBJ1-5,TRBV24-1,.
CATSETGKDGYTF,TGTGCCACCAGTGAAACAGGGAAGGACGGCTACACCTTC,.,TRBJ1-2,TRBV24-1,.
CASSLLSPGAYNSPLHF,TGTGCCAGCAGTCTCCTTAGCCCCGGAGCCTATAATTCACCCCTCCACTTT,.,TRBJ1-6,TRBV6-6,few
CASSQVPSTEAFF,TGTGCCAGCAGCCAAGTTCCATCCACTGAAGCTTTCTTT,.,TRBJ1-1,TRBV3-1/TRBV3-2,.
CASRTDRGGSPLHF,TGTGCCAGCAGAACGGACAGGGGAGGTTCACCCCTCCACTTT,TRBD1,TRBJ1-6,TRBV5-4,.
CSVSQFTEAFF,TGCAGCGTTTCTCAGTTCACTGAAGCTTTCTTT,.,TRBJ1-1,TRBV29-1,.
CASSEREGSGKNIQYF,TGTGCCAGCAGTGAAAGGGAGGGGTCGGGCAAAAACATTCAGTACTTC,TRBD2,TRBJ2-4,TRBV2,.
CASSLSRVSNQPQHF,TGTGCCAGCAGCTTGTCACGGGTTAGCAATCAGCCCCAGCATTTT,.,TRBJ1-5,TRBV7-2,.
CASSQDQGTTEAFF,TGCGCCAGCAGCCAAGACCAGGGTACCACTGAAGCTTTCTTT,.,TRBJ1-1,TRBV4-1,.
CASIPLEGRQGEKLFF,TGTGCCAGCATCCCACTGGAGGGGCGGCAGGGTGAAAAACTGTTTTTT,.,TRBJ1-4,TRBV2,.
CASSESNRPDGYTF,TGCGCCAGCAGTGAGTCCAACAGGCCGGATGGCTACACCTTC,.,TRBJ1-2,TRBV10-1,.
CASSTTVRLAGGPNNEQFF,TGTGCCAGCAGCACAACCGTACGACTAGCGGGGGGGCCCAACAATGAGCAGTTCTTC,TRBD2,TRBJ2-1,TRBV11-2,once
CASKPGLSTNEKLFF,TGCGCCAGTAAGCCGGGTCTCTCAACTAATGAAAAACTGTTTTTT,.,TRBJ1-4,TRBV5-1,.
CASSTDSGGAVKIYEQFF,TGTGCCAGTAGTACAGATAGCGGGGGGGCCGTTAAAATCTATGAGCAGTTCTTC,TRBD2,TRBJ2-1,TRBV19,.
CASSELRQGGTEAFF,TGTGCCAGCAGTGAACTCCGACAGGGAGGTACTGAAGCTTTCTTT,TRBD1,TRBJ1-1,TRBV2,.
CASSLAGNYGYTF,TGTGCCAGCAGCTTGGCCGGGAACTATGGCTACACCTTC,.,TRBJ1-2,TRBV5-5,.
CASSLPGEKLFF,TGTGCCAGTAGCCTGCCGGGGGAAAAACTGTTTTTT,.,TRBJ1-4,TRBV19,few
CAWRYTFESYTF,TGTGCCTGGAGATACACGTTCGAAAGCTACACCTTC,.,TRBJ1-2,TRBV30,.
CSVRTGANTGELFF,TGCAGCGTCAGGACAGGGGCGAACACCGGGGAGCTGTTTTTT,TRBD1,TRBJ2-2,TRBV29-1,.
CATFGVTQETQYF,TGTGCCACCTTCGGGGTGACACAAGAGACCCAGTACTTC,.,TRBJ2-5,TRBV6-5,.
CASTGQGMNTEAFF,TGTGCCAGCACCGGACAGGGAATGAACACTGAAGCTTTCTTT,TRBD1,TRBJ1-1,TRBV6-5,.
CASSKGTEGAHQPQHF,TGTGCCAGCAGCAAGGGGACAGAGGGGGCCCATCAGCCCCAGCATTTT,.,TRBJ1-5,TRBV21-1,.
CASSSRGRNQPQHF,TGTGCCAGCAGTTCTCGTGGGCGCAATCAGCCCCAGCATTTT,.,TRBJ1-5,TRBV6-5,once
CASSPGQIDTQYF,TGTGCCAGCAGCCCTGGACAGATAGATACGCAGTATTTT,.,TRBJ2-3,TRBV27,.
CAWTGGYGTDTQYF,TGTGCCTGGACTGGGGGGTATGGCACAGATACGCAGTATTTT,.,TRBJ2-3,TRBV30,.
CASKSGTATDTQYF,TGTGCCAGCAAGTCCGGGACAGCCACAGATACGCAGTATTTT,TRBD1,TRBJ2-3,TRBV6-6,.
CASSLMGDRVQETQYF,TGTGCCAGCAGTTTAATGGGGGACAGGGTCCAAGAGACCCAGTACTTC,TRBD1,TRBJ2-5,TRBV6-5,.
CASSKTGAWDSPLHF,TGTGCCAGCAGTAAGACAGGGGCCTGGGATTCACCCCTCCACTTT,TRBD1,TRBJ1-6,TRBV28,once
CASSLSLPGANYGYTF,TGTGCCAGCAGTTTATCGTTGCCGGGGGCTAACTATGGCTACACCTTC,.,TRBJ1-2,TRBV28,.
CASSAGGATTGELFF,TGTGCCAGCAGCGCCGGGGGGGCTACCACCGGGGAGCTGTTTTTT,TRBD2,TRBJ2-2,TRBV9,.
CASSLQTEGTYGYTF,TGCGCCAGCAGCCTTCAAACAGAGGGAACATATGGCTACACCTTC,.,TRBJ1-2,TRBV5-1,few
CASSQDVGAGGRNTQYF,TGTGCCAGCAGCCAAGATGTCGGGGCGGGGGGGCGGAATACGCAGTATTTT,TRBD2,TRBJ2-3,TRBV4-2,.
CASSVVGGGPNTGELFF,TGTGCCAGCAGCGTAGTGGGCGGGGGCCCGAACACCGGGGAGCTGTTTTTT,.,TRBJ2-2,TRBV9,.
CASSPFEGPGGELFF,TGTGCCAGCAGCCCTTTTGAGGGTCCTGGCGGGGAGCTGTTTTTT,.,TRBJ2-2,TRBV14,few
CASRGGTEAFF,TGCGCCAGCAGGGGAGGGACTGAAGCTTTCTTT,.,TRBJ1-1,TRBV10-2,.
CASSLSLLAGAGELFF,TGTGCCAGCAGCTTATCCTTGTTAGCGGGGGCCGGGGAGCTGTTTTTT,TRBD2,TRBJ2-2,TRBV7-2,.
CASRIQGSGNTIYF,TGTGCCAGTAGGATACAGGGTTCTGGAAACACCATATATTTT,.,TRBJ1-3,TRBV19,.
CASSIVGGTTYGYTF,TGTGCCAGTAGTATAGTGGGGGGAACAACCTATGGCTACACCTTC,.,TRBJ1-2,TRBV19,few
CASSFSVQGTGVRYGYTF,TGTGCCAGCAGTTTCTCCGTCCAGGGGACAGGGGTTCGGTATGGCTACACCTTC,TRBD1,TRBJ1-2,TRBV27,.
CASSPPAAGGYTDTQYF,TGTGCCAGCTCACCACCGGCAGCGGGGGGCTACACAGATACGCAGTATTTT,TRBD2,TRBJ2-3,TRBV18,.
CASTTGYLSNEQFF,TGTGCCAGCACCACGGGTTATCTGAGCAATGAGCAGTTCTTC,.,TRBJ2-1,TRBV27,few
CASSEESGAGSYTF,TGTGCCAGCAGTGAGGAATCAGGGGCAGGGAGCTACACCTTC,.,TRBJ1-2,TRBV2,.
CASSENAYPGANVLTF,TGTGCCAGCAGTGAAAATGCGTACCCGGGGGCCAACGTCCTGACTTTC,.,TRBJ2-6,TRBV6-1,.
CASSPTGGLNTEAFF,TGCGCCAGCAGTCCCACAGGGGGCTTGAACACTGAAGCTTTCTTT,TRBD1,TRBJ1-1,TRBV5-1,.